This T cell receptor beta chain comes out of a study of CD8 T cells in Susac syndrome. Study context: Treatment at blood withdrawal was none, corticosteroids, or intravenous immunoglobulin alone in Susac syndrome patients. Whole-study results and caveats: In Susac patients, clonal expansion was not detected in CD4+ cells.

Of note for this clonotype: What it recognizes is unknown.

The CDR3 sequence is 13 residues long. After removal of 5 bases from V and 7 bases from J, the junction contained 5 bases not matched to a gene. CDR1 and CDR2 from the germline V gene are SGHVS and FNYEAQ. After extraction with the RNeasy kit, roughly 0.45 to 1 ug of the RNA was reverse transcribed using random hexamers. An immunoSEQ multiplex PCR generated amplified TCR beta CDR3 products spanning 54 Vbeta and 13 Jbeta. TCRdb called the immunoSEQ multiplex PCR reads again in MiXCR, with one record for every CDR3 protein. The sample shows about 240,000 distinct CDR3 sequences, less than 96% of them seen only once.

The chain recombines TRBV7-6 with TRBJ1-2; 9 bases map to TRBD1. The sample comprised CD4+ T cells from PBMCs. The source is a human donor with Susac syndrome. CDR3 region: CASSPIQGAGYTF. DNA for the CDR3: TGTGCCAGCAGCCCAATACAGGGGGCTGGCTACACCTTC.